Listed here are 22 T cell receptor beta chains from one sample, sequenced in a study of vaccination and CD4 T cells after COVID-19. The Oncomine TCR Beta short-read assay generated sequence data from the DNA of cultured CD4+ T cells. In TCRdb, the PCR reads were re-called with MiXCR into one record per CDR3 protein. The data contain around 27,000 distinct CDR3 sequences, 25% to 30% of them singletons. The antigens for these receptors are not known. Indicated time point: late sampling 161 to 241 days after vaccination in a few convalescent patients. Treatment denoted: roughly 10-day PBMC culture with coronavirus spike peptide pools or control peptides (ViraFEST assay). The sample here was CD4+ T cells from blood, cultured in vitro, taken about 7 months after SARS-CoV-2 vaccination. The receptors were sampled from a human donor who had recovered from COVID-19.

This chain connects TRBV7-2 to TRBJ2-7; no definite D call. V lost 1 base, J lost 2 bases, and 9 bases lay in between. Per germline, CDR1 SGHTA and CDR2 FQGNSA. There are 14 residues in the CDR3. Here the CDR3 reads CASSLESVPYEQYF. DNA for the CDR3: TGTGCCAGCAGCTTAGAAAGCGTCCCCTACGAGCAGTACTTC.

The chain has TRBV6-1 and TRBJ2-5; 7 bases are a match to TRBD1. The V gene end was trimmed by 4 bases and the J gene end by 0 bases; junction bases not matched to a gene: 14. This CDR3 contains 18 residues. CDR1 and CDR2 (germline): MNHNS, SASEGT. In nucleotides, the CDR3 is TGTGCCAGCAGTGGAAGGACAGGAATATACCTGTACCAAGAGACCCAGTACTTC. Translated: CASSGRTGIYLYQETQYF.

The chain combines TRBV4-2 with TRBJ1-5, with TRBD1 matching over 12 bases. The CDR3 is 16 residues long. The V gene's germline CDR1 is LGHNA and CDR2 YNFKEQ. Unmatched junction bases numbered 5, after V lost 3 bases and J lost 5 bases. This CDR3 is CASSQAGTGGYQPQHF. CDR3 bases: TGTGCCAGCAGCCAGGCCGGGACAGGGGGCTATCAGCCCCAGCATTTT.

This clonotype was detected only a few times. This chain connects TRBV6-1 to TRBJ2-1; 12 bases fit TRBD1. Looked up from germline, CDR1 is MNHNS and CDR2 is SASEGT. This CDR3 is 16 amino acids long. V trimming: 5 bases; J trimming: 8 bases; junction bases outside the gene matches: 10. The CDR3 DNA sequence: TGTGCCAGCAGTCATATAGGGACAGGGGGCGTGGATGAGCAGTTCTTC. Translated, it gives CASSHIGTGGVDEQFF.

Only a few counts were recorded for this clonotype. The J gene is TRBJ2-5, the V gene TRBV5-4; 8 bases line up with TRBD2. The CDR3 is 14 residues long. Trimming removed 4 bases from V and 5 bases from J; junction bases left unmatched: 7. Germline CDR1 reads SGHNT; CDR2 reads YYREEE (reference sequence). CDR3 sequence: CASSPLAGRETQYF. Written as DNA, the CDR3 is TGTGCCAGCAGCCCTCTAGCGGGCAGGGAGACCCAGTACTTC.

The J gene is TRBJ2-3, the V gene TRBV19; 9 bases agree with TRBD2. J gave up 3 bases and V 5 bases, and 3 bases lay outside the gene matches. Germline V gives CDR1 LNHDA, CDR2 SQIVND (reference sequence). The CDR3 covers 14 residues. CDR3 sequence (DNA): TGTGCCAGTAGTTTAGCGGGAGTGACAGATACGCAGTATTTT. Its protein is CASSLAGVTDTQYF.

The rearrangement links TRBV6-2 or TRBV6-3 to TRBJ1-5, with D hard to call. With 2 bases removed from V and 0 bases from J, the gap between germline ends came to 14 bases. Germline V lookup: CDR1 MNHEY, CDR2 SVGEGT. The CDR3 spans 17 residues. The CDR3 here is CASSYADILYSNQPQHF. In DNA form, the CDR3 reads TGTGCCAGCAGTTACGCCGACATACTTTATAGCAATCAGCCCCAGCATTTT.

The chain joins TRBV7-2 to TRBJ2-1; TRBD2 matches 11 bases. The CDR3 covers 17 residues. Germline values: CDR1 SGHTA, CDR2 FQGNSA. V shed 4 bases, J shed 10 bases, and the junction held 15 bases outside the gene matches. In nucleotides, the CDR3 is TGTGCCAGCAGCTCCCGTGTGGTAGCGGGAGGGCCTAGAGAGCAGTTCTTC. It codes for CASSSRVVAGGPREQFF. Variable domain in full (rest from reference TRBV7-2 and TRBJ2-1): GAGVSQSPSNKVTEKGKDVELRCDPISGHTALYWYRQSLGQGLEFLIYFQGNSAPDKSGLPSDRFSAERTGGSVSTLTIQRTQQEDSAVYLCASSSRVVAGGPREQFFGPGTRLTVL.

The chain uses TRBV28 and TRBJ2-7, with 8 bases aligning to TRBD1. This CDR3 has 16 residues. Germline trimming cut 6 bases from V and 2 bases from J; bases unmatched to any gene: 12. Germline lookup yields CDR1 MDHEN and CDR2 SYDVKM. CDR3 DNA: TGTGCCAGCAGCCCAATTGGACAGGGTAAAACCTACGAGCAGTACTTC. This codes for CASSPIGQGKTYEQYF. The full variable domain, with the rest looked up from reference TRBV28 and TRBJ2-7, is DVKVTQSSRYLVKRTGEKVFLECVQDMDHENMFWYRQDPGLGLRLIYFSYDVKMKEKGDIPEGYSVSREKKERFSLILESASTNQTSMYLCASSPIGQGKTYEQYFGPGTRLTVT.

This clonotype was found a few times. V and J are TRBV6-1 and TRBJ2-3; D remains ambiguous. The CDR3 is 16 residues long. Trimming shortened V by 7 bases and J by 0 bases, and 17 bases separated the two germline ends. The V gene's germline CDR1 is MNHNS and CDR2 SASEGT. The CDR3 sequence is CASNERSTLSTDTQYF. For the CDR3, the DNA is TGTGCCAGCAATGAGCGCAGTACCCTTAGCACAGATACGCAGTATTTT.

This clonotype was recorded a few times. The V gene is TRBV11-2, the J gene TRBJ2-3, with TRBD2 identical over 10 bases. This CDR3 is built from 17 residues. Germline CDR1 and CDR2: SGHAT and FQNNGV. V lost 1 base and J lost 1; bases outside the gene matches: 5. CDR3 sequence reads: CASSLGLGLAGTDTQYF. The CDR3 DNA is TGTGCCAGCAGCTTAGGCCTCGGACTAGCGGGCACAGATACGCAGTATTTT.

The chain is built from TRBV7-2 and TRBJ1-2, with a weak D call TRBD1 (5 bases). Germline V gene lookup returns CDR1 SGHTA and CDR2 FQGNSA. The CDR3 extends over 13 amino acids. V lost 4 bases to trimming and J lost 8 bases, with 14 bases between them. Here the CDR3 DNA reads TGTGCCAGCAGCTCCCGCGGAGGGGACGGCTACACCTTC. As protein: CASSSRGGDGYTF.

The rearrangement joins TRBV7-3 to TRBJ1-1; D unclear. Germline V CDR1 and CDR2: SGHTA, FQGTGA. CDR3 length equals 14 residues. The V gene lost 1 base and the J gene lost 3 bases, with 9 bases spanning the gap. The CDR3 region is CASSLRRWDTEAFF. In DNA form, the CDR3 reads TGTGCCAGCAGCTTAAGACGGTGGGACACTGAAGCTTTCTTT.

The V and J genes are TRBV28 and TRBJ2-5; TRBD1 is a possible D gene (5 bases). V lost 8 bases and J 1 base, leaving 14 bases between the germline ends. Germline values: CDR1 MDHEN, CDR2 SYDVKM. This CDR3 has 14 residues. The CDR3: CASPSDRTQETQYF. CDR3 DNA: TGTGCCAGCCCCTCAGACAGAACCCAAGAGACCCAGTACTTC.

This rearrangement joins TRBV7-2 to TRBJ2-1; 10 bases are a match to TRBD2. The CDR3 totals 16 residues. The J segment lost 5 bases and the V segment lost 5 bases, leaving 9 bases of the junction unmatched. The germline V gene encodes CDR1 SGHTA and CDR2 FQGNSA. CDR3 coding DNA: TGTGCCAGCAGCCCAACCGGGACTAGCGCAAACAATGAGCAGTTCTTC. Its translation is CASSPTGTSANNEQFF. The full variable domain, with the rest looked up from reference TRBV7-2 and TRBJ2-1, is GAGVSQSPSNKVTEKGKDVELRCDPISGHTALYWYRQSLGQGLEFLIYFQGNSAPDKSGLPSDRFSAERTGGSVSTLTIQRTQQEDSAVYLCASSPTGTSANNEQFFGPGTRLTVL.

There are a few counts of this clonotype. This chain uses TRBV20-1 with TRBJ2-1; 9 nucleotides align to TRBD2. The germline V gene encodes CDR1 DFQATT and CDR2 SNEGSKA (reference sequence). V was pared by 6 bases and J by 0 bases, with 18 bases of the junction left unmatched. There are 19 residues in the CDR3. The CDR3, as DNA: TGCAGTGCCGTTAACCTCCAGTGGGCGGGAGGGGGCTCCTACAATGAGCAGTTCTTC. This encodes CSAVNLQWAGGGSYNEQFF.

As DNA, the CDR3 is TGTGCCAGTAGTATTTCGCCAGTTTATAGCAATCAGCCCCAGCATTTT. Amino acid sequence: CASSISPVYSNQPQHF. The chain couples TRBV19 to TRBJ1-5; no firm D call. Per the germline V gene, CDR1 is LNHDA and CDR2 is SQIVND (reference sequence). The CDR3 length is 16 residues. V was cut by 3 bases and J by 0 bases, with 12 bases left in between.

This clonotype was found a few times. This chain uses TRBV28 with TRBJ2-1; TRBD2 agrees at 10 bases. Germline CDR1 is MDHEN and CDR2 is SYDVKM. The length of the CDR3 is 16 residues. Germline trimming cut 1 base from V and 0 bases from J; bases unmatched to any gene: 0. The CDR3 region has the DNA TGTGCCAGCAGTTTATTAGCGGGAGGCTCCTACAATGAGCAGTTCTTC. This codes for CASSLLAGGSYNEQFF.

V usage is TRBV7-8 and J usage is TRBJ2-1; 7 bases match TRBD2. Germline CDR1 reads SGHVS; CDR2 reads FQNEAQ. CDR3 length: 16 residues. V trimming: 1 base; J trimming: 2 bases; junction bases outside the gene matches: 5. This CDR3 is CASSLGGLAAYNEQFF. CDR3 DNA sequence: TGTGCCAGCAGCTTAGGAGGTCTAGCGGCCTACAATGAGCAGTTCTTC.

This clonotype occurred many times. The chain employs TRBV6-1 and TRBJ1-6, with D uncertain. The CDR3 runs to 13 residues. Germline lookup yields CDR1 MNHNS and CDR2 SASEGT. Trimming took 7 bases from V and 8 from J, leaving 12 bases between them. The CDR3, as DNA: TGTGCCAGCATGCGGCAGATTGATTCACCCCTCCACTTT. Its protein product is CASMRQIDSPLHF.

This clonotype appeared a few times. J is TRBJ2-5 and V is TRBV20-1; 9 nucleotides match TRBD2. This CDR3 spans 14 amino acids. Per the germline V gene, CDR1 is DFQATT and CDR2 is SNEGSKA (reference sequence). The junction had 9 bases not matched to a gene; V was cut back by 5 bases and J by 5 bases. CDR3 protein: CSADRAGGRETQYF. The CDR3 DNA is TGCAGTGCTGACCGAGCGGGGGGCCGGGAGACCCAGTACTTC.

As regards this clonotype: One end of the junction is discordant with germline, which a read error may explain. This chain connects TRBV19 to TRBJ1-1; 8 positions match TRBD1. Germline V gene data show CDR1 as LNHDA and CDR2 as SQIVND (reference sequence). The CDR3 is 14 amino acids. CDR3 DNA: TGTGCCACCCTACGTGGACAGGGTAACAGTGAAGCTTTCTTT. Translated, it gives CATLRGQGNSEAFF.